A selection of T cell receptor beta chains follows, all from one sample in a study of blood T cells in healthy people across ages. Each CDR3 protein gets one entry after TCRdb re-called the 5' RACE reads with MiXCR. The sample has fewer than 900,000 distinct CDR3 sequences, more than 40% seen once. The specimen sequenced was blood. The receptors originated from a woman between 55 and 75 years old in good health. CDR3s leave out the opening cysteine and the closing phenylalanine or tryptophan.

length	V	J	CDR3
11	TRBV7-2	TRBJ2-2	ASSTSPTGELF
15	TRBV4-3	TRBJ1-3	ASSARWGGRPGNTIY
11	TRBV2	TRBJ2-7	ASMPEALYEQY
13	TRBV12-3/TRBV12-4	TRBJ2-7	ASSLGGTGTYKQY
12	TRBV6-2/TRBV6-3	TRBJ1-1	ASSYAGVDTEAF
13	TRBV29-1	TRBJ1-5	SVADGILGNQPQH
11	TRBV5-1	TRBJ1-4	ASSLPGSEKLF
13	TRBV6-4	TRBJ2-3	ASRGGQGSTDTQY
15	TRBV27	TRBJ2-3	ASSSLTWAGGADTQY
11	TRBV29-1	TRBJ2-3	SGGTSVPDTQY